These T cell receptor beta chains were read from a single sample in a study of long-term antiretroviral therapy in people with HIV. Produced via immunoSEQ multiplex PCR; TCRdb's table is partial and in-frame only. The sample consists of roughly 21,000 clones, 70% to 85% of them appearing once. Material: unsorted PBMCs, obtained 4.1 years after starting antiretroviral therapy. The receptor set was obtained from a woman aged 40 to 50 with HIV. The CDR3 runs from the conserved cysteine through the conserved F or W. The D gene is left open where the match is weak. Size values are once, few and many counts, or a class for expanded clones, and some rows have none.

j_call v_call d_call clone_size cdr3_nt cdr3_aa
TRBJ1-2 TRBV29-1 . . TGCAGCGTTCAACAGGAAGATGGCTACACCTTC CSVQQEDGYTF
TRBJ2-7 TRBV7-8 TRBD1 . TGTGCCAGCAGCTGGGGACAGGGGCGCTCCTACGAGCAGTACTTC CASSWGQGRSYEQYF
TRBJ2-7 TRBV2 . . TGTGCCAGCAAACCGGGTTACTCCTACGAGCAGTACTTC CASKPGYSYEQYF
TRBJ2-7 TRBV9 . . TGTGCCAGCAGCAGGAAAGCATCACCCTCCTACGAGCAGTACTTC CASSRKASPSYEQYF
TRBJ2-1 TRBV13 TRBD2 . TGTGCCAGCAGCCCAACGGCAGGACTAGCGGGATTTAGCTCCTACAATGAGCAGTTCTTC CASSPTAGLAGFSSYNEQFF
TRBJ1-2 TRBV2 . . TGTGCCAGCAGTGAACAGCGACCCTATGGCTACACCTTC CASSEQRPYGYTF
TRBJ1-1 TRBV2 TRBD1 . TGTGCCAGCAGTGACCCGGGACAGGGGGCTGAAGCTTTCTTT CASSDPGQGAEAFF
TRBJ2-1 TRBV5-4 . . TGTGCCAGCAGCTTGGGGTCCCAATACAATGAGCAGTTCTTC CASSLGSQYNEQFF
TRBJ2-1 TRBV19 TRBD2 once TGTGCCAGTAGTATGAGATCGATAGGGACTAGCAATGAGCAGTTCTTC CASSMRSIGTSNEQFF
TRBJ2-5 TRBV5-1 TRBD1 . TGCGCCAGCAGCACAAGGACAGGGATGGGAGAGACCCAGTACTTC CASSTRTGMGETQYF
TRBJ2-2 TRBV9 TRBD2 once TGTGCCAGCAGCCAGAGCGGGGATAACACCGGGGAGCTGTTTTTT CASSQSGDNTGELFF
TRBJ2-7 TRBV5-1 . . TGCGCCAGCGCGGGGGACAGAGGCTACGAGCAGTACTTC CASAGDRGYEQYF
TRBJ2-7 TRBV6-1 . . TGTGCCAGCAGTGAAGGTAGGGCTGGCTACGAGCAGTACTTC CASSEGRAGYEQYF
TRBJ2-5 TRBV6-6 . few TGTGCCAGCAGCCCTCAGGCCCGTAGCGACCAAGAGACCCAGTACTTC CASSPQARSDQETQYF
TRBJ2-7 TRBV7-8 . few TGTGCCAGCAGCTTTGGTCCCGGCCTAACCTACGAGCAGTACTTC CASSFGPGLTYEQYF
TRBJ1-2 TRBV5-4 . . TGTGCCAGCAGCCCGGCGGGGGGCGCGCACTATGGCTACACCTTC CASSPAGGAHYGYTF
TRBJ2-7 TRBV11-3 . . TGTGCCACCTACTACGAGCAGTACTTC CATYYEQYF
TRBJ1-2 TRBV7-9 . . TGTGCCAGCAGCTCAACCGGGACCGCAACTAACTATGGCTACACCTTC CASSSTGTATNYGYTF
TRBJ1-2 TRBV7-9 TRBD1 . TGTGCCAGCAGCTTAGTAGGGACAGGGACCAACTATGGCTACACCTTC CASSLVGTGTNYGYTF
TRBJ2-7 TRBV15 . . TGTGCCACCAGCAAAGAACTAGGCAGGGAGTCCTACGAGCAGTACTTC CATSKELGRESYEQYF
TRBJ1-1 TRBV10-1 TRBD1 . TGCGCCGCAAAGGACAGCGACAGGGGTATGAACACTGAAGCTTTCTTT CAAKDSDRGMNTEAFF
TRBJ2-7 TRBV4-2 . . TGTGCCAGCAGCCAAGTAACGACATCCTACGAGCAGTACTTC CASSQVTTSYEQYF
TRBJ2-7 TRBV15 . once TGTGCCACCAGCGGCTACAGGGAAAAGTACTTC CATSGYREKYF
TRBJ2-5 TRBV7-7 . once TGTGCCAGCAGCTTAGGGTTGGGGGAGACCCAGTACTTC CASSLGLGETQYF
TRBJ2-1 TRBV19 . . TGTGCCAGTAGTATAATGGACAGCCCTTACAATGAGCAGTTCTTC CASSIMDSPYNEQFF
TRBJ2-1 TRBV5-6 TRBD2 . TGTGCCAGCAGCTTGGTACTAGCGGGGGACAATGAGCAGTTCTTC CASSLVLAGDNEQFF
TRBJ2-2 TRBV9 TRBD2 . TGTGCCAGCAGCGACCGACCTCAAGGAGCGGGGGGAAACACCGGGGAGCTGTTTTTT CASSDRPQGAGGNTGELFF
TRBJ1-1 TRBV19 . . TGTGCCAGTAGTGCGGTGAGCACTGAAGCTTTCTTT CASSAVSTEAFF
TRBJ1-2 TRBV12-5 . once TGTGCTAGTGTTGGTGGAGGGGCCGGAGAGGGGAGTGGCTACACCTTC CASVGGGAGEGSGYTF
TRBJ2-7 TRBV6-7 . . TGTGCCAGCAGTCACGGGCAGGGGGGGCTCGGGGAGCAGTACTTC CASSHGQGGLGEQYF
TRBJ2-1 TRBV27 . few TGTGCCAGCAGTTTGCTTGAGAGGGTTTACAATGAGCAGTTCTTC CASSLLERVYNEQFF
TRBJ2-5 TRBV15 TRBD2 . TGTGCCACCAGCAGAGGGTTACTAGCGGGAGGGCCCTACCAAGAGACCCAGTACTTC CATSRGLLAGGPYQETQYF
TRBJ2-7 TRBV7-2 TRBD2 . TGTGCCAGCAGCTTATTGGCACTAGCGGGTAGATACGAGCAGTACTTC CASSLLALAGRYEQYF
TRBJ1-1 TRBV5-1 . . TGCGCCAGCAGCTTGGATGGGGGGGGGAACACTGAAGCTTTCTTT CASSLDGGGNTEAFF